Listed here are 31 T cell receptor beta chains from one sample, sequenced in a study of T cells after yellow fever vaccination. TCRdb re-derived calls from the 5' RACE reads in MiXCR, one entry per CDR3 protein. This table holds a few hundred thousand distinct CDR3 sequences, roughly 4.3% found once. Sequencing was performed on PBMCs, taken 15 days after the yellow fever booster vaccination. The source of these receptors is a man aged 18 to 30 who received the YFV17D yellow fever vaccine.

This clonotype was recorded many times. V usage is TRBV7-2 and J usage is TRBJ2-3, with 12 nucleotides matching TRBD2. Per the germline V gene, CDR1 is SGHTA and CDR2 is FQGNSA. The CDR3 runs 16 residues. J was trimmed by 4 bases and V by 2 bases; bases with no gene match: 4. CDR3 DNA: TGTGCCAGCAGCTTATTGCCTAGCGGGGGGGCAGATACGCAGTATTTT. This translates into CASSLLPSGGADTQYF.

The chain couples TRBV12-3 or TRBV12-4 to TRBJ2-4; 7 positions agree with TRBD2. J gave up 4 bases and V 2 bases, and 2 bases lay outside the gene matches. This CDR3 spans 14 amino acids. CDR3 sequence: CASSLRGVKNIQYF. In DNA form, the CDR3 reads TGTGCCAGCAGTTTACGGGGGGTTAAAAACATTCAGTACTTC.

This clonotype was observed a few times. The chain combines TRBV5-1 with TRBJ1-1, with D uncertain. The CDR3 is 15 amino acids. Germline assignment: CDR1 SGHRS and CDR2 YFSETQ. V lost 0 bases to trimming and J lost 5 bases, with 14 bases between them. CDR3 amino acids: CASSLAEVARTEAFF. CDR3 DNA sequence: TGCGCCAGCAGCTTGGCCGAGGTGGCGCGGACTGAAGCTTTCTTT.

This clonotype was observed many times. The V gene is TRBV6-6, the J gene TRBJ2-1; D not resolved. With 5 bases removed from V and 6 bases from J, the gap between germline ends came to 17 bases. Germline CDR1 is MNHNY and CDR2 is SVGAGI (reference sequence). The CDR3 is made up of 15 amino acids. The chain's CDR3 is CASSEDPPRVNEQFF. DNA for the CDR3: TGTGCCAGCAGTGAGGACCCTCCCCGGGTCAATGAGCAGTTCTTC.

This clonotype was found many times. The junction departs from the called germline gene at one end, perhaps through a read error. This chain links TRBV4-3 with TRBJ2-7; possible D gene TRBD1, 5 bases. Germline CDR1 reads LGHNA; CDR2 reads YSLEER. This CDR3 is built from 15 residues. CDR3 in DNA: TGCGCCAGCAGTCAAGGGGTACAGGTGCCCTACGAGCAGTACTTC. Translated: CASSQGVQVPYEQYF.

This clonotype was detected only a few times. The chain is built from TRBV9 and TRBJ2-1, with TRBD2 matching 12 bases. The V and J ends lost 2 bases and 10 bases, in that order; junction bases with no gene match: 4. CDR1 SGDLS and CDR2 YYNGEE come from the germline V gene. The CDR3 contains 14 residues. For the CDR3, the DNA is TGTGCCAGCAGCGTGTTCGGGACTAGCGGGGAGCAGTTCTTC. Translating gives CASSVFGTSGEQFF.

In its sample, this clonotype was seen a few times. The V call is TRBV6-1, the J call TRBJ1-2; D call uncertain. This CDR3 region has 14 residues. The V gene lost 1 base and the J gene lost 8 bases, with 14 bases spanning the gap. From germline, CDR1 is MNHNS and CDR2 SASEGT. Here the CDR3 reads CASSEGWELTGYTF. The CDR3 DNA is TGTGCCAGCAGTGAAGGTTGGGAGTTGACGGGCTACACCTTC.

This clonotype came up many times. The rearrangement uses TRBV4-3 and TRBJ2-5; D perhaps matches TRBD2 (6 bases). This CDR3 has 15 amino acids. The germline V and J ends were trimmed by 3 bases and 5 bases, with 16 bases remaining between them. Per germline, CDR1 LGHNA and CDR2 YSLEER. The CDR3 region is CASSQRQEGRETQYF. DNA of the CDR3: TGCGCCAGCAGCCAGCGGCAGGAGGGGAGGGAGACCCAGTACTTC.

This clonotype was counted many times. The chain recombines TRBV12-3 or TRBV12-4 with TRBJ2-1, with D tentatively TRBD1 or TRBD2 (5 bases each). The CDR3 runs 16 residues. V was trimmed by 1 base and J by 7 bases, leaving 17 bases between them. The CDR3 sequence is CASSLDLPGSGNEQFF. As DNA, the CDR3 is TGTGCCAGCAGTTTAGACCTCCCAGGGTCGGGGAATGAGCAGTTCTTC.

At least ten counts were recorded for this clonotype. The CDR3 reads CAISGWGRNEQFF. CDR3 nucleotide sequence: TGTGCCATCAGTGGTTGGGGTAGGAATGAGCAGTTCTTC. The rearrangement links TRBV10-3 to TRBJ2-1; no clear D. Germline CDR1 reads ENHRY; CDR2 reads SYGVKD. Trimming took off 4 bases at V and 7 bases at J, with 11 bases between the two ends. The CDR3 consists of 13 residues.

This clonotype has more than one count but fewer than ten. The rearrangement uses TRBV7-9 and TRBJ1-6; tentative D call: TRBD1 (5 bases). Trimming removed 5 bases at V and 7 bases at J, with 9 bases between. From germline, CDR1 is SEHNR and CDR2 FQNEAQ (reference sequence). This CDR3 is 13 amino acids long. The CDR3 sequence is CASSVSGNSPLHF. CDR3 in DNA: TGTGCCAGCAGCGTTTCAGGGAATTCACCCCTCCACTTT.

This clonotype was counted between two and nine times. The chain employs TRBV7-2 and TRBJ1-3, with D tentatively TRBD1 (6 bases). Germline assignment: CDR1 SGHTA and CDR2 FQGNSA. The CDR3 is 16 amino acids. V lost 5 bases and J lost 2, with 16 bases in between. In nucleotides, the CDR3 is TGTGCCAGCAGCCGCCCGGCGGGGGGCACTGGAAACACCATATATTTT. Its translation is CASSRPAGGTGNTIYF.

This chain joins TRBV12-3 or TRBV12-4 and TRBJ1-4; D may be TRBD1 (5 bases). The ends were cut back, 6 bases at V and 6 bases at J, with 20 bases in the middle. This CDR3 is built from 16 residues. CDR3 loop: CASSRLGDPPHEKLFF. The DNA of the CDR3 is TGTGCCAGCAGCCGACTCGGGGACCCCCCTCATGAAAAACTGTTTTTT.

The chain uses TRBV7-2 and TRBJ1-1, with unresolved D. Germline-derived CDR1 and CDR2 are SGHTA and FQGNSA. Trimming stripped 3 bases from V and 4 bases from J, with 9 bases between. CDR3 size: 13 residues. CDR3 loop: CASSFGTATEAFF. The CDR3 DNA reads as TGTGCCAGCAGCTTCGGTACCGCCACTGAAGCTTTCTTT.

The sample holds a few counts of this clonotype. This may stem from a read error, because a much larger clone lies one nucleotide away. V usage is TRBV2 and J usage is TRBJ2-5; TRBD1 aligns across 10 bases. V trimming: 6 bases; J trimming: 3 bases; junction bases outside the gene matches: 4. Germline values: CDR1 SNHLY, CDR2 FYNNEI. The CDR3 contains 14 residues. This chain's CDR3 is CASRPGTGEETQYF. The CDR3 DNA is TGTGCCAGCAGGCCCGGGACAGGGGAAGAGACCCAGTACTTC.

The V gene is TRBV4-3, the J gene TRBJ1-2, with D possibly TRBD1 on 5 matching bases. There are 15 residues in the CDR3. CDR1 is LGHNA and CDR2 is YSLEER in the germline V gene. Trimming stripped 2 bases from V and 4 bases from J, with 14 bases between. The CDR3 DNA is TGCGCCAGCAGCCAATCTACAGGCCGATCCTATGGCTACACCTTC. This encodes CASSQSTGRSYGYTF.

The table lists this clonotype with many counts. The CDR3: CASSTSGLAGGRLTQYF. The CDR3 DNA sequence: TGTGCCAGCAGCACTAGCGGGCTAGCGGGGGGGAGGCTTACGCAGTATTTT. The genes are TRBV7-2 and TRBJ2-3; 12 bases agree with TRBD2. V lost 5 bases to trimming and J lost 8 bases; unmatched junction nucleotides: 14. The CDR3 has 17 residues. In germline, CDR1 is SGHTA, CDR2 FQGNSA.

J is TRBJ2-2 and V is TRBV3-1; the D gene is possibly TRBD1 (5 bases). The V end was cut by 0 bases, the J end by 9 bases, with 5 bases between. Germline CDR1 and CDR2: LGHDT and YNNKEL (reference sequence). This CDR3 has 12 amino acids. The CDR3 spells CASSQEDRELFF. The CDR3 nucleotides read TGTGCCAGCAGCCAAGAGGACAGGGAGCTGTTTTTT.

This clonotype was seen many times. The rearrangement links TRBV6-6 to TRBJ1-1; unclear D gene. Germline CDR1 and CDR2: MNHNY and SVGAGI (reference sequence). The CDR3 totals 14 residues. The V gene lost 2 bases and the J gene lost 2 bases, with 9 bases spanning the gap. The CDR3 sequence is CASSYVAVNTEAFF. The CDR3 nucleotides are TGTGCCAGCAGTTACGTAGCAGTCAACACTGAAGCTTTCTTT.

The chain joins TRBV5-6 to TRBJ1-6; no clear D gene. The CDR3 is made up of 16 amino acids. The V and J ends lost 0 bases and 0 bases respectively, with 7 bases between them. Germline V gives CDR1 SGHDT, CDR2 YYEEEE. Written as DNA, the CDR3 is TGTGCCAGCAGCTTGGGGGTGAACTCCTATAATTCACCCCTCCACTTT. Encoded protein: CASSLGVNSYNSPLHF.

This clonotype has a handful of counts. The CDR3 bases are TGTGCCAGCAGTTTAGGACCGCCGACCCCCAATCAGCCCCAGCATTTT. Protein product: CASSLGPPTPNQPQHF. This chain joins TRBV28 and TRBJ1-5; D gene unclear. V was trimmed by 2 bases and J by 3 bases, leaving 14 bases between them. Germline CDR1 MDHEN, CDR2 SYDVKM. This CDR3 comprises 16 residues.

This clonotype occurred many times. J is TRBJ2-7 and V is TRBV10-2; TRBD1 matches 10 bases. The CDR3 runs to 14 residues. V gave up 6 bases and J gave up 3 bases; unmatched junction bases: 5. Germline V gives CDR1 WSHSY, CDR2 SAAADI. The CDR3 is CASRGTGELYEQYF. The CDR3 DNA reads as TGCGCCAGCAGAGGGACAGGGGAACTCTACGAGCAGTACTTC.

This clonotype has at least ten counts. The rearrangement links TRBV7-8 to TRBJ2-7; the D is unclear. CDR3 size: 14 residues. The germline V gene encodes CDR1 SGHVS and CDR2 FQNEAQ. Trimming removed 2 bases at V and 3 bases at J, with 11 bases between. The chain's CDR3 is CASSLIPPYYEQYV. The CDR3 DNA sequence: TGTGCCAGCAGCTTAATACCCCCTTACTACGAGCAGTACGTC.

This clonotype was recorded at least ten times. V usage is TRBV12-3 or TRBV12-4 and J usage is TRBJ1-2; maybe TRBD1 (5 bases). CDR3 length: 13 residues. Trimming took off 6 bases at V and 0 bases at J, with 8 bases between the two ends. The CDR3 DNA sequence: TGTGCCAGCAGCTTGACAGCTAACTATGGCTACACCTTC. It specifies CASSLTANYGYTF.

The gene calls are TRBV7-6 and TRBJ1-5, with D tentatively TRBD1 (5 bases). CDR3 size: 15 residues. With 0 bases removed from V and 3 bases from J, the gap between germline ends came to 9 bases. Germline CDR1 and CDR2: SGHVS and FNYEAQ. CDR3 sequence (DNA): TGTGCCAGCAGCTTAGCGGGGGGGGACAATCAGCCCCAGCATTTT. Translating gives CASSLAGGDNQPQHF.

This clonotype was recorded at least ten times. For the CDR3, the DNA is TGCGCCAGCAGCCTCCGGACAGGGGGCCAGCCCCAGCATTTT. As protein: CASSLRTGGQPQHF. The chain couples TRBV4-3 to TRBJ1-5; 11 bases fit TRBD1. With V trimmed by 4 bases and J by 7 bases, 3 bases remained unmatched. The CDR3 covers 14 residues. Germline V gives CDR1 LGHNA, CDR2 YSLEER.

This clonotype showed up many times. The CDR3 reads CASRGFLAGGSDTQYF. CDR3 sequence (DNA): TGTGCCAGCAGAGGATTCTTAGCGGGGGGATCAGATACGCAGTATTTT. The rearrangement joins TRBV27 to TRBJ2-3; TRBD2 matches at 10 bases. V shed 6 bases and J 4 bases; nucleotides not matched to a gene: 10. The CDR3 runs 16 residues. Germline V gene data show CDR1 as MNHEY and CDR2 as SMNVEV (reference sequence).

This sequence joins TRBV7-3 and TRBJ2-5; a possible D gene is TRBD2 (6 bases). In germline, CDR1 is SGHTA, CDR2 FQGTGA. Trimming took 5 bases from V and 5 from J, leaving 15 bases between them. The CDR3 length is 14 residues. CDR3 loop: CASSPSRRDETQYF. The DNA of the CDR3 is TGTGCCAGCAGCCCGTCAAGGAGGGATGAGACCCAGTACTTC. The whole variable domain, filled in from reference TRBV7-3 and TRBJ2-5, reads GAGVSQTPSNKVTEKGKYVELRCDPISGHTALYWYRQSLGQGPEFLIYFQGTGAADDSGLPNDRFFAVRPEGSVSTLKIQRTERGDSAVYLCASSPSRRDETQYFGPGTRLLVL.

This chain links TRBV7-2 with TRBJ1-2; TRBD1 aligns across 7 bases. Trimming took 0 bases from V and 4 from J; bases not matched to a gene: 8. The CDR3 is 16 amino acids. CDR1 SGHTA and CDR2 FQGNSA come from the germline V gene. CDR3 nucleotide sequence: TGTGCCAGCAGCTTAGCGGAGCTTAACAGGGGCTATGGCTACACCTTC. This gives the protein CASSLAELNRGYGYTF.

The chain has TRBV5-1 and TRBJ1-1; D is unresolved. This CDR3 contains 14 residues. V was trimmed by 7 bases and J by 1 base, leaving 14 bases between them. The germline V gene encodes CDR1 SGHRS and CDR2 YFSETQ. CDR3 DNA sequence: TGCGCCAGCGGTTCAACACCCCCGAACACTGAAGCTTTCTTT. This translates into CASGSTPPNTEAFF.

This clonotype was found a few times. The chain carries TRBV6-5 and TRBJ2-3; possibly TRBD1 or TRBD2 for D (5 bases each). The V end was cut by 0 bases, the J end by 2 bases, with 15 bases between. CDR1 is MNHEY, CDR2 SVGAGI, per germline. The CDR3 is 17 residues long. The CDR3 spells CASSYSIMGVATDTQYF. CDR3 bases: TGTGCCAGCAGTTACTCGATCATGGGGGTTGCCACAGATACGCAGTATTTT.